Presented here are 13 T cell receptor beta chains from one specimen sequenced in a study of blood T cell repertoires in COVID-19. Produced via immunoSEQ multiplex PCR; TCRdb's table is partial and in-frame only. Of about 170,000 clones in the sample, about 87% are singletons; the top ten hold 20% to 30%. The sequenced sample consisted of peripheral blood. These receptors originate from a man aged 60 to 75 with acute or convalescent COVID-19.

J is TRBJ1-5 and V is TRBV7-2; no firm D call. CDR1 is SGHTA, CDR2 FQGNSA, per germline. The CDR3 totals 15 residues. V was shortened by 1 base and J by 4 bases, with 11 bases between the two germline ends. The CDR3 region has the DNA TGTGCCAGCAGCTTAGAGATAGTCCGGAATCAGCCCCAGCATTTT. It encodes CASSLEIVRNQPQHF.

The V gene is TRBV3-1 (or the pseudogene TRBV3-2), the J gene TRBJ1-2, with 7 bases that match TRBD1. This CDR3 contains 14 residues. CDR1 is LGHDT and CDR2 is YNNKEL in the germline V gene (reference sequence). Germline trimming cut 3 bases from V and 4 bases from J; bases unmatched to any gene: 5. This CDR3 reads CASSHSDRAYGYTF. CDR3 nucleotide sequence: TGTGCCAGCAGCCATAGCGACAGGGCCTATGGCTACACCTTC.

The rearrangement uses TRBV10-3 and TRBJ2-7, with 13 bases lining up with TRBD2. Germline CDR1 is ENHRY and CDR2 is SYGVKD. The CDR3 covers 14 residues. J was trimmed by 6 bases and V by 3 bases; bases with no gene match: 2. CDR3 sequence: CAISDRTSGSEQYF. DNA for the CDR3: TGTGCCATCAGTGACCGGACTAGCGGGAGCGAGCAGTACTTC.

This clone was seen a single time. The CDR3, as DNA: TGTGCCAGCTCACCTGACAGCTACGAGCAGTACGTC. This translates into CASSPDSYEQYV. The V gene is TRBV18, the J gene TRBJ2-7; possible D gene TRBD1, 5 bases. V lost 3 bases, J lost 3 bases, and 6 bases lay in between. This CDR3 comprises 12 residues. Per germline, CDR1 KGHSH and CDR2 LQKENI.

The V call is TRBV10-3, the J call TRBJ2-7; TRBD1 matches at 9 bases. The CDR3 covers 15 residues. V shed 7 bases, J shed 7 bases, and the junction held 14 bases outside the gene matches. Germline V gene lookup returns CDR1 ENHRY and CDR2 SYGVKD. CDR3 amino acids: CAINNAGQGQGEQYF. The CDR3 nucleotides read TGTGCCATCAACAACGCGGGACAGGGACAAGGAGAGCAGTACTTC.

The chain's CDR3 is CASSQDRRAGSIGYTF. The CDR3 bases are TGTGCCAGCAGCCAAGATCGGAGGGCAGGGTCCATCGGCTACACCTTC. This chain links TRBV3-1 (or the pseudogene TRBV3-2) with TRBJ1-2; D may be TRBD1 (5 bases). The CDR3 consists of 16 residues. In germline, CDR1 is LGHDT, CDR2 YNNKEL (reference sequence). Trimming shortened V by 0 bases and J by 8 bases, and 19 bases separated the two germline ends.

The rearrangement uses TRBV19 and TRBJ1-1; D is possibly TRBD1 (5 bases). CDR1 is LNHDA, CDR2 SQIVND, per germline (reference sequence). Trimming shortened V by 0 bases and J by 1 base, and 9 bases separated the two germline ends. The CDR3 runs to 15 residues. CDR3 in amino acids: CASSIDGTGNTEAFF. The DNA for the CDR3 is TGTGCCAGTAGTATAGATGGGACTGGGAACACTGAAGCTTTCTTT.

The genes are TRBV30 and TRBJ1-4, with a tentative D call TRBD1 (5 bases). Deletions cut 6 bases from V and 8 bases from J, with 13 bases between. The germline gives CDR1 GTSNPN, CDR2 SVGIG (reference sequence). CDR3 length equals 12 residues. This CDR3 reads CACRLDSEKLFF. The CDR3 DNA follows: TGTGCCTGCAGATTAGACAGCGAAAAACTGTTTTTT. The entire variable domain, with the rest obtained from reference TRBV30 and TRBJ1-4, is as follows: SQTIHQWPATLVQPVGSPLSLECTVEGTSNPNLYWYRQAAGRGLQLLFYSVGIGQISSEVPQNLSASRPQDRQFILSSKKLLLSDSGFYLCACRLDSEKLFFGSGTQLSVL.

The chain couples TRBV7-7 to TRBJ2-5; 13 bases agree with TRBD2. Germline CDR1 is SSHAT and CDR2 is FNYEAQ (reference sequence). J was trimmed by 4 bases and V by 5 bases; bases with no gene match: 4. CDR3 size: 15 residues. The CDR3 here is CASSAGLAGRETQYF. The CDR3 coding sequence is TGTGCCAGCAGCGCGGGACTAGCGGGAAGAGAGACCCAGTACTTC.

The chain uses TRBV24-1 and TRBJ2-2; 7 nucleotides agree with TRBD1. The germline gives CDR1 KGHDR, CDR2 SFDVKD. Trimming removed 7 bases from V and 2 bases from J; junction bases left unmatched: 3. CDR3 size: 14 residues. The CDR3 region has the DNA TGTGCCACCAGAGGGGGCGCAAACACCGGGGAGCTGTTTTTT. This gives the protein CATRGGANTGELFF.

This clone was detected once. DNA of the CDR3: TGCAGCGTTGAAATACAGGGAGTTGTCACTGAAGCTTTCTTT. Translated: CSVEIQGVVTEAFF. J is TRBJ1-1 and V is TRBV29-1; possible D gene TRBD1, 6 bases. CDR3 length: 14 residues. CDR1 SQVTM and CDR2 ANQGSEA come from the germline V gene. The germline V and J ends were trimmed by 2 bases and 4 bases, with 14 bases remaining between them.

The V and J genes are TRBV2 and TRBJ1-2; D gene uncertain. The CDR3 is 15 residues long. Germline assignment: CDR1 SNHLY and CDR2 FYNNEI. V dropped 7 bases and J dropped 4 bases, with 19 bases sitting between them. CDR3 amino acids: CASIPARYSSYGYTF. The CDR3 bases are TGTGCCAGCATTCCCGCAAGGTACTCTAGCTATGGCTACACCTTC.

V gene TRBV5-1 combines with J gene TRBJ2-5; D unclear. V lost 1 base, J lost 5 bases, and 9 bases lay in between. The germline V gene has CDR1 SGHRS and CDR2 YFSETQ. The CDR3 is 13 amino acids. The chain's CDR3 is CASSLSGWETQYF. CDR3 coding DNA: TGCGCCAGCAGCTTGTCAGGCTGGGAGACCCAGTACTTC.